This T cell receptor (beta chain) was captured in a study of blood T cells in healthy people across ages. This clonotype was observed a few times. Its antigen is as yet unknown. All donors came from Russia, were Caucasian and healthy, and spanned ages roughly 6 to 95. Whole-study results and caveats: In long-lived donors, naive CD4+ cell counts and diversity exceeded those of aged donors.

A second PCR, run for about 7 to 11 cycles, used a sample-barcoded 5' primer plus a J-beta primer mix. TCRdb re-analysed the 5' RACE reads in MiXCR, keeping a single row per CDR3 protein. The data contain just under 550,000 distinct CDR3 sequences, nearly 25% of them singletons. Germline V CDR1 and CDR2: SEHNR, FQNEAQ (reference sequence). V gave up 3 bases and J gave up 4 bases, with 9 bases separating them. The CDR3 is 13 amino acids. These records were also assigned to another study, of T cells of mothers and their children.

The chain recombines TRBV7-9 with TRBJ1-2, with D hard to call. This sequence was found in a boy aged 10-17 years in good health. The sequencing sample was made of blood. As DNA, the CDR3 is TGTGCCAGCAGCTTCGGGGAAAGCTATGGCTACACCTTC. Its protein is CASSFGESYGYTF.